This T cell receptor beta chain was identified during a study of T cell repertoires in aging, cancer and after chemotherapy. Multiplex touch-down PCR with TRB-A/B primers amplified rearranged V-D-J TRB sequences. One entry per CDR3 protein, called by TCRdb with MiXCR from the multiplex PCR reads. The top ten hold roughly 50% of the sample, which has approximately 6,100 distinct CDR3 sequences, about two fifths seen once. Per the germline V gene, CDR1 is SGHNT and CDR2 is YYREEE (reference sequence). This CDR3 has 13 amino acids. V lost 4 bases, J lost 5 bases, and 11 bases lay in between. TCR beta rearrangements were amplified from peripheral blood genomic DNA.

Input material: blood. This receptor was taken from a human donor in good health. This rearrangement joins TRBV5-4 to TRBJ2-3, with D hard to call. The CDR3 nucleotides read TGTGCCAGCAGCCCTAGGGTGGTAGATACGCAGTATTTT. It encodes CASSPRVVDTQYF.